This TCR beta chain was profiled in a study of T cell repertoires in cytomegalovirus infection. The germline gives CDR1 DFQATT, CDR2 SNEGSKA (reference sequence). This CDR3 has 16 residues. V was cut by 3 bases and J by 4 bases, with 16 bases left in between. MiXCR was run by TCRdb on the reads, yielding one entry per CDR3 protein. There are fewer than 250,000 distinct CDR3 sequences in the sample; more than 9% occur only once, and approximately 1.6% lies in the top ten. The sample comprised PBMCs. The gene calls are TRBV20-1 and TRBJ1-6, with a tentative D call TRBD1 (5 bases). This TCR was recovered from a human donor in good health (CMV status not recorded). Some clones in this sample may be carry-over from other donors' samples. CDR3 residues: CSASAGTAPYNSPLHF. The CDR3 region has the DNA TGCAGTGCTAGTGCGGGGACTGCACCATATAATTCACCCCTCCACTTT.